This record covers a single T cell receptor beta chain. The data derive from a study of blood T cell repertoires in COVID-19. Study-level information: Researchers got acute and convalescent COVID-19 samples from the United States, Italy and Spain.

V gave up 5 bases and J gave up 0 bases, with 14 bases separating them. The CDR3 length is 15 residues. CDR1 SGHDT and CDR2 YYEEEE come from the germline V gene. Using immunoSEQ multiplex PCR, the repertoire was profiled, and TCRdb retains in-frame clones only, with some absent. The profile shows 390,000 or so clones, just over 85% of them singletons. The source is a woman aged 25 to 39 with active or convalescent COVID-19. Sample: peripheral blood. The chain is built from TRBV5-6 and TRBJ1-1; D not resolved. The CDR3 loop reads CASRQSTDMNTEAFF. The DNA of the CDR3 is TGTGCCAGCAGACAGTCCACAGATATGAACACTGAAGCTTTCTTT.